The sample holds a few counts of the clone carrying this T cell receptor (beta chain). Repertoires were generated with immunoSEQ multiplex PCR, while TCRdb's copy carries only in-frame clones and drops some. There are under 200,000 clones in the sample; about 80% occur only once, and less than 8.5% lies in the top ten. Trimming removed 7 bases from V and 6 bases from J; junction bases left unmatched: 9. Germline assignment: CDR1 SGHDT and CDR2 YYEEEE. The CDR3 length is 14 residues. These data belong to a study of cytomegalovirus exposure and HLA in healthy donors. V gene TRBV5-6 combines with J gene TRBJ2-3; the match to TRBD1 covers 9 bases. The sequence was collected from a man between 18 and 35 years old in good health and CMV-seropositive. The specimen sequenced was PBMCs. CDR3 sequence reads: CASSWGQGLDTQYF. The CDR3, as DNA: TGTGCCAGCTCCTGGGGACAGGGATTGGATACGCAGTATTTT.